These T cell receptor beta chains were read from a single sample in a study of T cells in tuberculosis. TCRdb's table, derived via immunoSEQ multiplex PCR, lists solely in-frame clones and lacks some. The sample records around 38,000 clones, 95% being singletons. The specimen was PBMCs. The receptors derive from a donor aged 10-29 years with latent tuberculosis or without tuberculosis infection. The CDR3 runs from the conserved cysteine through the conserved F or W. D genes are given only for firm matches. Expanded clones get a size class; other rows say once, few or many, or leave the size out.

CDR3 DNA	CDR3 protein	V gene	J gene	D gene	clone size
TGTGCCTGGAGTGTGGGGGGGTCCCTGTACTTC	CAWSVGGSLYF	TRBV30	TRBJ2-7	TRBD2	.
TGCGCCAGCAGTGGTGACAGGGTTTCTGGCTACACCTTC	CASSGDRVSGYTF	TRBV10-2	TRBJ1-2	TRBD1	once
TGTGCCAGCAGTTTCAGAGACGCGGGGGCGAATCAGCCCCAGCATTTT	CASSFRDAGANQPQHF	TRBV27	TRBJ1-5	.	.
TGTGCCAGCGCGGGACAGGGGAGCAATCAGCCCCAGCATTTT	CASAGQGSNQPQHF	TRBV14	TRBJ1-5	TRBD1	.
TGTGCCAGCAGCTTGGAAGACAGTATCTATAATTCACCCCTCCACTTT	CASSLEDSIYNSPLHF	TRBV5-6	TRBJ1-6	.	.
TGTGCCAGTAGACTAGCGGGGGCGAACACCGGGGAGCTGTTTTTT	CASRLAGANTGELFF	TRBV6-5	TRBJ2-2	TRBD2	.
TGTGCCAGCAGCAACCCCAGCGGGGGTTCTACAGATACGCAGTATTTT	CASSNPSGGSTDTQYF	TRBV7-8	TRBJ2-3	TRBD2	.
TGTGCCAGCAGTGTAGGGCAGGGGGATGGCTACACCTTC	CASSVGQGDGYTF	TRBV2	TRBJ1-2	TRBD1	.
TGTGCCAGCAGTGAAGCGCTATCAAACACCATATATTTT	CASSEALSNTIYF	TRBV2	TRBJ1-3	.	.
TGTGCCAGCAGCGAAGGAGGGGGACTAGCGAGCGAGCAGTACTTC	CASSEGGGLASEQYF	TRBV9	TRBJ2-7	TRBD2	.
TGTGCCAGCAGTAATGACCCCTCCTGGGGCAATGATGGCTACACCTTC	CASSNDPSWGNDGYTF	TRBV27	TRBJ1-2	.	.
TGTGCCAGCAGTGAAACGGCAGACTACACCGGGGAGCTGTTTTTT	CASSETADYTGELFF	TRBV25-1	TRBJ2-2	.	.
TGTGCCAGCAGCTTAGGTATAGCGGGGGGGCAAGATACGCAGTATTTT	CASSLGIAGGQDTQYF	TRBV11-2	TRBJ2-3	TRBD2	.
TGTGCCAGCAGCCCTAGACTAGCGGGGGAGTATGAGCAGTTCTTC	CASSPRLAGEYEQFF	TRBV7-2	TRBJ2-1	TRBD2	.
TGTGCCAGCGGGCAGAACTATGGCTACACCTTC	CASGQNYGYTF	TRBV28	TRBJ1-2	.	.
TGTGCCATCAGTGCCGCGGGGGGGCCAGGGGAGCTGTTTTTT	CAISAAGGPGELFF	TRBV10-3	TRBJ2-2	TRBD2	.
TGTGCCAGCAGCGTTTACCCTATAGTAGATACGCAGTATTTT	CASSVYPIVDTQYF	TRBV9	TRBJ2-3	.	.
TGTGCCAGCAGCCCGGGCGGGGTAGCGGGTGAGCAGTTCTTC	CASSPGGVAGEQFF	TRBV7-2	TRBJ2-1	TRBD2	.
TGTGCCAGCAGTTATCTAGGGGCCCACGAGCAGTACTTC	CASSYLGAHEQYF	TRBV6-6	TRBJ2-7	.	.
TGTGCCAGCAGTGTGACAGGGGTTCGGCAGCCCCAGCATTTT	CASSVTGVRQPQHF	TRBV28	TRBJ1-5	TRBD1	.
TGTGCCAGCAGCACAGAGTCCCGGGACAGGACCCACTACAATGAGCAGTTCTTC	CASSTESRDRTHYNEQFF	TRBV5-4	TRBJ2-1	TRBD1	.
TGTGCCAGCAGCTTGGCAGGGGATGGCTACACCTTC	CASSLAGDGYTF	TRBV5-6	TRBJ1-2	.	once
TGCGCCAGCAGCGACTTTGGAGGTGGAAACACCATATATTTT	CASSDFGGGNTIYF	TRBV5-1	TRBJ1-3	.	.
TGTGCCAGCAGTCGAATCGGCAGCGCCAATGAAAAACTGTTTTTT	CASSRIGSANEKLFF	TRBV27	TRBJ1-4	.	.